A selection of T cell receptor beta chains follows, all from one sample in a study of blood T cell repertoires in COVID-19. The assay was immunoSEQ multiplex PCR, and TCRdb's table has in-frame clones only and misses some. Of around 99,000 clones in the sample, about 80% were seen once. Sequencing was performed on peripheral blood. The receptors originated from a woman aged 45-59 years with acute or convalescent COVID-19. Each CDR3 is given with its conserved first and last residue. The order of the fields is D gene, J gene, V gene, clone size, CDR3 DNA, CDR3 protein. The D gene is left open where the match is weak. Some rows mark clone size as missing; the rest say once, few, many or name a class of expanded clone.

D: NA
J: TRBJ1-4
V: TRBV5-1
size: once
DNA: TGCGCCAGCAGCTTGAGGGGGTTCAGTGATAATGAAAAACTGTTTTTT
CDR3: CASSLRGFSDNEKLFF

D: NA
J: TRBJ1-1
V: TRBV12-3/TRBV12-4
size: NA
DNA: TGTGCCAGCAGTTTCAGGGACACTGAAGCTTTCTTT
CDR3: CASSFRDTEAFF

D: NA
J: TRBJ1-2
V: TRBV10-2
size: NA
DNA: TGCGCCAGCAAGTGGGGCGATGGCTACACCTTC
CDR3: CASKWGDGYTF

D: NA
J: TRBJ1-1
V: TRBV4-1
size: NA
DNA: TGCGCCAGCAAGAACGGAGAATCGAACACTGAAGCTTTCTTT
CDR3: CASKNGESNTEAFF

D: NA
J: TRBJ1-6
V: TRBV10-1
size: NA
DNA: TGCGCCAGCAGTGAGGACAGGTTTAATTCACCCCTCCACTTT
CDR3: CASSEDRFNSPLHF

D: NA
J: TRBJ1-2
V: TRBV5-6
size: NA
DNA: TGTGCCAGCAGCTTGGTTTTGGACAGCCCCGCTTATGGCTACACCTTC
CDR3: CASSLVLDSPAYGYTF

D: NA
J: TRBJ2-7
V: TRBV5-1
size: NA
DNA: TGCGCCAGCAGCTTGGATCGGGGGTCCTCCTACGAGCAGTACTTC
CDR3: CASSLDRGSSYEQYF

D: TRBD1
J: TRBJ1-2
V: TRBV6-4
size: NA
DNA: TGTGCCAGCAGCGAAACAGGGGGGTATAGCTATGGCTACACCTTC
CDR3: CASSETGGYSYGYTF

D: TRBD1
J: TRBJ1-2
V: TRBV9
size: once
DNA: TGTGCCAGCAGCGCCACAGGGGTGGGCGGCTACACCTTC
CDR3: CASSATGVGGYTF

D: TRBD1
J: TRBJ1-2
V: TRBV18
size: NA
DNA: TGTGCCAGCTCACCGACAGGGAAAGACTATGGCTACACCTTC
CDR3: CASSPTGKDYGYTF

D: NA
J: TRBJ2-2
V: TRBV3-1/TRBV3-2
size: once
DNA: TGTGCCAGCAGCCTCAGGGCCGGGGAGCTGTTTTTT
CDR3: CASSLRAGELFF

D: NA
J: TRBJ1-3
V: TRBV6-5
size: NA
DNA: TGTGCCAGCAGTATACAGGGCGATGGAAACACCATATATTTT
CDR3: CASSIQGDGNTIYF

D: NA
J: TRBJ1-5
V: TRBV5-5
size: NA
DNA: TGTGCCAGCAGCTTGGGCAGTTCTCCCAATCAGCCCCAGCATTTT
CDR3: CASSLGSSPNQPQHF

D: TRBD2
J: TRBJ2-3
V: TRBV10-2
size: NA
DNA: TGCGCCAGCATCGGGGGGAGAGATACGCAGTATTTT
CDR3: CASIGGRDTQYF